The rows below give T cell receptor beta chains drawn from one sample of a study of blood T cell repertoires in COVID-19. The assay was immunoSEQ multiplex PCR, and TCRdb's table has in-frame clones only and misses some. Of 250,000 to 300,000 clones in the sample, 89% were seen once. Sequencing input: PBMCs or T cells enriched from blood (not recorded which). Receptor source: a woman aged 40 to 55 who had recovered from COVID-19. Both conserved end residues are part of each CDR3. A D gene is named only where the DNA matches it firmly. Clone size is given for some rows only: seen once, a few or many times, or a class if the clone is expanded.

TRBJ1-2 | TRBV4-1 | - | - | TGCGCCAGCAGCCAATACTTGGTTCAGGGCGTTACCTATGGCTACACCTTC | CASSQYLVQGVTYGYTF
TRBJ1-1 | TRBV30 | - | - | TGTGCCTGGAGAATGGGCGGGGAAGCTTTCTTT | CAWRMGGEAFF
TRBJ2-7 | TRBV9 | TRBD2 | - | TGTGCCAGCAGCCCGACAACTAGCGTATTCCACGAGCAGTACTTC | CASSPTTSVFHEQYF
TRBJ1-1 | TRBV5-6 | TRBD1 | once | TGTGCCAGCAGCTGGGGGGTTACAGGGGAGAACACTGAAGCTTTCTTT | CASSWGVTGENTEAFF
TRBJ1-3 | TRBV7-9 | - | - | TGTGCCTGGGGCCATCGGATCTCTGGAAACACCATATATTTT | CAWGHRISGNTIYF
TRBJ1-5 | TRBV28 | - | - | TGTGCCAGCAGTTCCCCCACTACCGGCCAACGGCCCCAGCATTTT | CASSSPTTGQRPQHF
TRBJ1-1 | TRBV29-1 | - | - | TGCAGCGTGGTCATGGGCAGGCCGAACACTGAAGCTTTCTTT | CSVVMGRPNTEAFF
TRBJ1-2 | TRBV18 | TRBD1 | - | TGTGCCAGCTCACCAGGGACAGGGGGCAACTATGGCTACACCTTC | CASSPGTGGNYGYTF
TRBJ2-2 | TRBV12-5 | TRBD2 | - | TGTGCTAGTGGTTTGCGACTAGCGGGAGCCGGGGAGCTGTTTTTT | CASGLRLAGAGELFF
TRBJ2-2 | TRBV6-2/TRBV6-3 | - | - | TGTGCCAGCAGCGAGGGGGTGTTCACCGGGGAGCTGTTTTTT | CASSEGVFTGELFF
TRBJ2-3 | TRBV6-5 | - | - | TGTGCCAGCAGTTACCAGGGGGATACGCAGTATTTT | CASSYQGDTQYF
TRBJ1-2 | TRBV7-2 | TRBD1 | - | TGTGCCAGCAGCGGAAGGACAGGGACTAACTATGGCTACACCTTC | CASSGRTGTNYGYTF
TRBJ1-3 | TRBV7-2 | - | - | TGTGCCAGCAGCTTAGCGACCAGGGCTGGAAACACCATATATTTT | CASSLATRAGNTIYF
TRBJ1-2 | TRBV4-2 | TRBD1 | - | TGTGCCAGCAGCCAATTTCAGACAGGGGACTATGGCTACACCTTC | CASSQFQTGDYGYTF
TRBJ2-2 | TRBV5-1 | TRBD2 | - | TGCGCCAGCAGCAGGGGACTAGCGGGTTCAAGGGAGACCGGGGAGCTGTTTTTT | CASSRGLAGSRETGELFF
TRBJ2-2 | TRBV15 | - | - | TGTGCCACCAGCAGTCAGGGTTTCGACACCGGGGAGCTGTTTTTT | CATSSQGFDTGELFF
TRBJ1-1 | TRBV19 | - | - | TGTGCCAGTAGTATAGGAACGGGGGTCGACGCTGAAGCTTTCTTT | CASSIGTGVDAEAFF
TRBJ1-2 | TRBV5-1 | - | - | TGCGCCAGCAGCTTGAGTGCGGGGGCTAACTATGGCTACACCTTC | CASSLSAGANYGYTF
TRBJ2-7 | TRBV2 | TRBD1 | - | TGTGCCAGCATGGGGACAGGGGGCTACGAGCAGTACTTC | CASMGTGGYEQYF
TRBJ1-3 | TRBV21-1 | - | - | TGTGCCAGCAGCACGGGAGGGCCCAACACCATATATTTT | CASSTGGPNTIYF
TRBJ1-1 | TRBV7-9 | - | - | TGTGCCAGTAAACAGGATGCGAACACTGAAGCTTTCTTT | CASKQDANTEAFF
TRBJ1-6 | TRBV30 | - | - | TGTGCCTGGAGTTTACAGGGCGATACCCTCCACTTT | CAWSLQGDTLHF
TRBJ1-2 | TRBV10-2 | - | once | TGCGCCAGCAGTTCGGGACACCCTCTCTATGGCTACACCTTC | CASSSGHPLYGYTF
TRBJ2-1 | TRBV5-5 | TRBD2 | - | TGTGCCAGCAGCTTGGGGTCCGGTCGCGGGAGGGCCTACAATGAGCAGTTCTTC | CASSLGSGRGRAYNEQFF
TRBJ1-1 | TRBV29-1 | TRBD1 | - | TGCAGCGTAAACAGGGGTTCTGAAGCTTTCTTT | CSVNRGSEAFF
TRBJ1-2 | TRBV5-1 | - | - | TGCGCCAGCAGCTCGAATCCACAGGGAAAAAGAAATGGCTACACCTTC | CASSSNPQGKRNGYTF
TRBJ2-7 | TRBV11-2 | - | - | TGTGCCAGCAGCTTAGATTTACAGGGCGAGCAGTACTTC | CASSLDLQGEQYF
TRBJ2-1 | TRBV7-2 | TRBD2 | - | TGTGCCAGCAGCTTAGTGTCAAGCGGGGATATGTTCTTC | CASSLVSSGDMFF
TRBJ2-5 | TRBV19 | - | - | TGTGCCAGTAGTGGGGGCTCGGGGGAGGGCGAGACCCAGTACTTC | CASSGGSGEGETQYF
TRBJ2-4 | TRBV5-1 | - | - | TGCGCCAGCAGCTTGGAAGACGGGTCAAACATTCAGTACTTC | CASSLEDGSNIQYF
TRBJ2-6 | TRBV18 | - | - | TGTGCCAGCTCACCGCTCGGGACTGCTAACTATGGGGCCAACGTCCTGACTTTC | CASSPLGTANYGANVLTF
TRBJ2-1 | TRBV5-1 | TRBD1 | - | TGCGCCAGCAGTTACCGGGACAGGGGGTTAGAGCAGTTCTTC | CASSYRDRGLEQFF
TRBJ1-2 | TRBV9 | - | - | TGTGCCAGCAGCCCTACGATCGAGAAAAACTATGGCTACACCTTC | CASSPTIEKNYGYTF
TRBJ2-2 | TRBV5-1 | TRBD1 | - | TGCGCCAGCAGCTTCGGACAGGGTAGCAGGGAGCTGTTTTTT | CASSFGQGSRELFF
TRBJ2-5 | TRBV18 | TRBD1 | - | TGTGCCAGCTCACCCACGACAGGGTCAGAGACCCAGTACTTC | CASSPTTGSETQYF
TRBJ1-1 | TRBV6-5 | - | - | TGTGCCAGTGGATCGAAAGAGGGCGCTTTCTTT | CASGSKEGAFF
TRBJ1-3 | TRBV30 | - | - | TGTGCCTGGAGTGTACGGGTTCGGGGAGGAAACACCATATATTTT | CAWSVRVRGGNTIYF
TRBJ1-1 | TRBV27 | - | - | TGTGCCAGCGGACGGACAGTGAACACTGAAGCTTTCTTT | CASGRTVNTEAFF
TRBJ1-2 | TRBV18 | TRBD1 | - | TGTGCCAGCTCACCAGGGGGACAGGGGTACTATGGCTACACCTTC | CASSPGGQGYYGYTF
TRBJ2-7 | TRBV5-4 | - | - | TGTGCCAGCAGCTTGGGTTGGCAGGCATACGAGCAGTACTTC | CASSLGWQAYEQYF
TRBJ1-2 | TRBV5-1 | - | once | TGCGCCAGCACGAGGGAAGGGAACTATGGCTACACCTTC | CASTREGNYGYTF
TRBJ2-7 | TRBV30 | TRBD2 | - | TGTGCCTGGAAGGGAACGACTAGCGGGGGTACCTACGAGCAGTACTTC | CAWKGTTSGGTYEQYF
TRBJ1-1 | TRBV30 | - | - | TGTGCCTGTAAGTTTCAGGGTAACACTGAAGCTTTCTTT | CACKFQGNTEAFF
TRBJ2-5 | TRBV7-9 | - | - | TGTGCCAGCAGCTTAGTGGGGGCCCGAGAGACCCAGTACTTC | CASSLVGARETQYF
TRBJ2-3 | TRBV5-4 | TRBD2 | - | TGTGCCAGCAGCACGCGGACTAGCGACACAGATACGCAGTATTTT | CASSTRTSDTDTQYF
TRBJ1-2 | TRBV10-1 | - | - | TGCGCCAGCTCTAGCGGGACGGCTAACTATGGCTACACCTTC | CASSSGTANYGYTF
TRBJ1-1 | TRBV12-5 | - | - | TGTGCTAGTTCCCCAGGGGACGATACGAACACTGAAGCTTTCTTT | CASSPGDDTNTEAFF
TRBJ2-5 | TRBV4-2 | - | - | TGTGCCAGCAGCCAAGTCCCCAAACAAGAGACCCAGTACTTC | CASSQVPKQETQYF
TRBJ1-6 | TRBV7-2 | - | - | TGTGCCAGCAGCTTATCCACAGCCCTTCCCCTCCACTTT | CASSLSTALPLHF
TRBJ2-5 | TRBV18 | TRBD2 | once | TGTGCCAGCTCATCGGGACTAGCGGGGGGCCAAGAGACCCAGTACTTC | CASSSGLAGGQETQYF
TRBJ1-1 | TRBV2 | - | - | TGTGCCAGCAGCAGATGGGGGCCCACTGAAGCTTTCTTT | CASSRWGPTEAFF
TRBJ2-7 | TRBV4-3 | - | - | TGCGCCAGCAGTCGGAACAGACAGGACCCCCACGAGCAGTACTTC | CASSRNRQDPHEQYF